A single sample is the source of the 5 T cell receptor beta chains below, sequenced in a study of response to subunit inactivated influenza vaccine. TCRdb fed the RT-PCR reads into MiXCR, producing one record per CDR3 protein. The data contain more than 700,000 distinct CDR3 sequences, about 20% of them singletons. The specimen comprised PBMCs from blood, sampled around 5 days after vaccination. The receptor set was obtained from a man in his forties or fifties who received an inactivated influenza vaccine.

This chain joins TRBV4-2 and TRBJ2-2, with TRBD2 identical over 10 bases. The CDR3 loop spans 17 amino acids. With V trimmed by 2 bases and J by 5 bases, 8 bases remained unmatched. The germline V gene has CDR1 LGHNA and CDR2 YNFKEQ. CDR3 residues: CASSQQRGGLNTGELFF. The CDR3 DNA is TGTGCCAGCAGCCAACAGCGGGGGGGCCTTAATACCGGGGAGCTGTTTTTT.

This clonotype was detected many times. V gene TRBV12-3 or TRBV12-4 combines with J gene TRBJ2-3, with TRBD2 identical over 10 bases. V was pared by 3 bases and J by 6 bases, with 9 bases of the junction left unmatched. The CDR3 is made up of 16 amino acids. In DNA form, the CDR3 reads TGTGCCAGCAGTTTCATGGCTAGCGGGAGATCTGATACGCAGTATTTT. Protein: CASSFMASGRSDTQYF.

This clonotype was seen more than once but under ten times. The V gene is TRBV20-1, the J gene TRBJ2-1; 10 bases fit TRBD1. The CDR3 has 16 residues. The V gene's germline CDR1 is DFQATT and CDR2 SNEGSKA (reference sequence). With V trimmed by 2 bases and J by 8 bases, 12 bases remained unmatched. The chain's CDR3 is CSARPFPGQGGDEQFF. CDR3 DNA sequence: TGCAGTGCTAGACCCTTTCCTGGACAGGGGGGCGATGAGCAGTTCTTC.

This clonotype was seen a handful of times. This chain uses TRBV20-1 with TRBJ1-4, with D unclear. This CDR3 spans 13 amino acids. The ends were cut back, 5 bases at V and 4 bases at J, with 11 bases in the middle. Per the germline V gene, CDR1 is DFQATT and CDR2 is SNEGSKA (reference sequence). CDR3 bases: TGCAGTGCTTCCGACGGCTATAATGAAAAACTGTTTTTT. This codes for CSASDGYNEKLFF.

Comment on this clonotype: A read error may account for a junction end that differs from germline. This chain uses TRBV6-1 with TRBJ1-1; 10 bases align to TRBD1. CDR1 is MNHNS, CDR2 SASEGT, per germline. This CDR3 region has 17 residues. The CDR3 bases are TGTGCCAGCAGACCCGGACAGGGGGTGGTCTCGAACACTGAAGCTTCCTTT. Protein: CASRPGQGVVSNTEASF.